Below, 16 T cell receptor beta chains from the same sample are listed, as sequenced in a study of a mutant IDH1 vaccine in newly diagnosed glioma. Time point given: week 35, safety follow-up. All doses held 300 ug of mutant IDH1 20-mer peptide, with topical imiquimod. Their antigen targets remain unknown. Profiled with immunoSEQ multiplex PCR; TCRdb holds only in-frame clones, not every one. The sample consists of 40,000 to 45,000 clones, 65% to 90% of them appearing once. This sample comprised PBMCs, obtained from a glioma patient whose treatment included an IDH1 peptide vaccine. The receptor source for this set is a woman aged 50 to 60 with glioma.

V is TRBV19 and J is TRBJ1-1, with TRBD1 as a possible D gene (5 bases). Germline V gene sequence: CDR1 LNHDA, CDR2 SQIVND (reference sequence). The CDR3 is 12 amino acids. V was pared by 5 bases and J by 6 bases, with 10 bases between. CDR3 coding DNA: TGTGCCAGTAGTGCCCCGGGGCCTGAAGCTTTCTTT. Protein: CASSAPGPEAFF.

This chain links TRBV10-2 with TRBJ1-1, with 8 bases aligning to TRBD1. The trim removed 5 bases at V and 3 bases at J, leaving 5 bases unmatched. Per germline, CDR1 WSHSY and CDR2 SAAADI. The CDR3 sequence is 14 residues long. CDR3 nucleotides: TGCGCCAGCAGTCGGACAGGGATGGACACTGAAGCTTTCTTT. Translating gives CASSRTGMDTEAFF.

The chain carries TRBV4-3 and TRBJ1-5; no definite D call. This CDR3 is 15 amino acids long. V was clipped by 0 bases and J by 3 bases, with 9 bases between them. Germline-derived CDR1 and CDR2 are LGHNA and YSLEER. The CDR3 loop reads CASSQDGQPNQPQHF. The CDR3 DNA sequence: TGCGCCAGCAGCCAAGATGGCCAGCCCAATCAGCCCCAGCATTTT.

The CDR3 nucleotides read TGTGCCAGCAGCCCACCCCAGAACACTGAAGCTTTCTTT. Translating gives CASSPPQNTEAFF. The genes are TRBV5-4 and TRBJ1-1, with unresolved D. V was cut by 4 bases and J by 1 base, with 8 bases left in between. Germline V gene data show CDR1 as SGHNT and CDR2 as YYREEE (reference sequence). CDR3 size: 13 residues.

The CDR3 loop reads CASSLEIREKQFF. The CDR3 coding sequence is TGTGCCAGCAGCTTAGAAATCCGGGAAAAGCAGTTCTTC. V usage is TRBV11-2 and J usage is TRBJ2-1; TRBD2 might be the D (5 bases). CDR1 and CDR2 from the germline V gene are SGHAT and FQNNGV. Trimming removed 0 bases from V and 11 bases from J, with 11 bases in between. This CDR3 has 13 amino acids.

This clone has just one count. The V call is TRBV5-1, the J call TRBJ1-1, with D maybe TRBD1 (5 bases). The CDR3 runs 13 residues. Germline CDR1 SGHRS, CDR2 YFSETQ. V dropped 4 bases and J dropped 4 bases, with 11 bases sitting between them. The DNA of the CDR3 is TGCGCCAGCAGCCGAGCAGGGTCCACTGAAGCTTTCTTT. Translation: CASSRAGSTEAFF.

This rearrangement joins TRBV6-5 to TRBJ1-3; 7 positions match TRBD1. CDR3 length equals 14 residues. V lost 5 bases to trimming and J lost 1 base; unmatched junction nucleotides: 2. CDR1 is MNHEY, CDR2 SVGAGI, per germline. CDR3 protein: CASSRQGSGNTIYF. The CDR3 bases are TGTGCCAGCAGTAGACAGGGATCTGGAAACACCATATATTTT.

The chain has TRBV29-1 and TRBJ1-2; D gene unclear. CDR3 length equals 13 residues. CDR1 is SQVTM and CDR2 is ANQGSEA in the germline V gene. Trimming took 6 bases from V and 3 from J, leaving 14 bases between them. DNA for the CDR3: TGCAGCGTCCAAGAGGCACAACACTATGGCTACACCTTC. Amino acid sequence: CSVQEAQHYGYTF.

The V and J genes are TRBV6-6 and TRBJ1-4, with 8 nucleotides matching TRBD1. V trimming: 6 bases; J trimming: 6 bases; junction bases outside the gene matches: 9. The length of the CDR3 is 15 residues. Looked up from germline, CDR1 is MNHNY and CDR2 is SVGAGI (reference sequence). The CDR3: CASSLWVDRDEKLFF. The CDR3 DNA reads as TGTGCCAGCAGCCTCTGGGTGGACAGGGATGAAAAACTGTTTTTT.

The CDR3 is CASSTDRVETNEKLFF. DNA for the CDR3: TGTGCCAGCAGTACGGACAGGGTGGAAACTAATGAAAAACTGTTTTTT. The J gene is TRBJ1-4, the V gene TRBV2; TRBD1 matches 8 bases. The CDR3 sequence is 16 residues long. Trimming cost V 5 bases and J 1 base; bases outside gene matches: 6. CDR1 is SNHLY, CDR2 FYNNEI, per germline.

The genes are TRBV27 and TRBJ1-6; D is possibly TRBD1 (5 bases). V was trimmed by 3 bases and J by 4 bases, leaving 7 bases between them. CDR1 is MNHEY, CDR2 SMNVEV, per germline (reference sequence). The CDR3 totals 14 residues. In DNA, the CDR3 is TGTGCCAGCAGTTTGGGGGAGTATAATTCACCCCTCCACTTT. Translated, it gives CASSLGEYNSPLHF.

Points on this clone: An end of the junction does not agree with germline; a read error may underlie this. The V gene is TRBV5-1, the J gene TRBJ1-4; the D gene is possibly TRBD1 (6 bases). Germline CDR1 and CDR2: SGHRS and YFSETQ. The CDR3 has 14 residues. The CDR3 coding sequence is TGCGCCAGCAGCTTAAATTCGGGGGGCCCTGACTTGCTTTTT. Its translation is CASSLNSGGPDLLF.

CDR3: CASSLTGENTEAFF. The CDR3 DNA follows: TGTGCCAGCAGTTTGACAGGGGAAAACACTGAAGCTTTCTTT. This sequence joins TRBV6-5 and TRBJ1-1, with 8 bases matching TRBD1. Germline CDR1 MNHEY, CDR2 SVGAGI. V gave up 4 bases and J gave up 2 bases; unmatched junction bases: 3. This CDR3 spans 14 amino acids.

The chain has TRBV14 and TRBJ1-1; 10 nucleotides line up with TRBD1. CDR1 and CDR2 from the germline V gene are SGHDN and FVKESK. Trimming at V came to 1 base and at J to 4 bases, leaving 3 bases not matched to a gene. The CDR3 runs to 15 residues. The CDR3 loop reads CASSQGGQGSTEAFF. The DNA for the CDR3 is TGTGCCAGCAGCCAAGGGGGACAGGGGAGCACTGAAGCTTTCTTT. The full variable domain, with the rest looked up from reference TRBV14 and TRBJ1-1, is EAGVTQFPSHSVIEKGQTVTLRCDPISGHDNLYWYRRVMGKEIKFLLHFVKESKQDESGMPNNRFLAERTGGTYSTLKVQPAELEDSGVYFCASSQGGQGSTEAFFGQGTRLTVV.

This clone was seen a handful of times. The rearrangement joins TRBV27 to TRBJ2-7, with D maybe TRBD2 (6 bases). Trimming cost V 7 bases and J 3 bases, with 10 bases left between them. The V gene's germline CDR1 is MNHEY and CDR2 SMNVEV (reference sequence). The length of the CDR3 is 12 residues. CDR3 DNA sequence: TGTGCCAGCACTTCGGGGGACTACGAGCAGTACTTC. It translates to CASTSGDYEQYF.

The count of this clone is one. The genes are TRBV10-3 and TRBJ2-5, with 7 positions matching TRBD1. From germline, CDR1 is ENHRY and CDR2 SYGVKD. The ends lost 5 bases at V and 5 bases at J; junction bases unmatched: 8. This CDR3 spans 14 amino acids. As DNA, the CDR3 is TGTGCCATCAGTCCGACAGGGCCCCAGGAGACCCAGTACTTC. Translating gives CAISPTGPQETQYF.